The clone carrying this T cell receptor beta chain was observed at least ten times. CDR1 is MNHEY, CDR2 SVGAGI, per germline. CDR3 length: 14 residues. V trimming: 6 bases; J trimming: 6 bases; junction bases outside the gene matches: 8. MiXCR, run by TCRdb on the RACE reads, gives a single entry per CDR3 protein. The data show 100,000 or so distinct CDR3 sequences, more than 9.5% seen once. The sample originates from a study of human T cells and chemical hapten exposure. Described time point: patch test 2, 6 weeks after DPC sensitization. As for treatment: therapeutic diphenylcyclopropenone sensitization with weekly scalp DPC.

The sequence derives from a man aged 40-50 years with alopecia areata. Some clones in this sample may be carry-over from other donors' samples. This chain connects TRBV6-5 to TRBJ1-5; TRBD1 aligns across 7 bases. The specimen comprised whole blood, sampled in connection with sensitization to the hapten diphenylcyclopropenone (DPC). CDR3 sequence (DNA): TGTGCCAGCAGGAGTACGACAGGGTCTCAGCCCCAGCATTTT. Translated: CASRSTTGSQPQHF.